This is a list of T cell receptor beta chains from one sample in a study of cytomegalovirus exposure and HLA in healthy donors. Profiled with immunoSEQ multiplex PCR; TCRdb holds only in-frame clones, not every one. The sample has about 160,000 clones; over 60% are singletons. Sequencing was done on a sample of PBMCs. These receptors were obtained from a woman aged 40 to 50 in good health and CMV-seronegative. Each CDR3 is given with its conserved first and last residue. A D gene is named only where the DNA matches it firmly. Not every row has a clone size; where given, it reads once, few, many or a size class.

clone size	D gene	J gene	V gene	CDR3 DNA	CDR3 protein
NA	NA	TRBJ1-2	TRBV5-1	TGCGCCAGCAGCTTCGCGGGGTTCTATGGCTACACCTTC	CASSFAGFYGYTF
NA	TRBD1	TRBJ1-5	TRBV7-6	TGTGCCAGCAGCTTAGGGACAGGGTTCAATCAGCCCCAGCATTTT	CASSLGTGFNQPQHF
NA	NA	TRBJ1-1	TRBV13	TGTGCCAGCAGCTTAGAACAGGGGAACACTGAAGCTTTCTTT	CASSLEQGNTEAFF
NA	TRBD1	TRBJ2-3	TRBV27	TGTGCCAGCAGTCAGCCTCGGGACAGTCTCTGGGGAGATACGCAGTATTTT	CASSQPRDSLWGDTQYF
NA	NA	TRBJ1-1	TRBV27	TGTGCCAGCAGTTCTTTCGGCGGTACCACTGAAGCTTTCTTT	CASSSFGGTTEAFF
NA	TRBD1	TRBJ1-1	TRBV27	TGTGCCAGCAGACGACAGGGGCCGGAGACTGAAGCTTTCTTT	CASRRQGPETEAFF
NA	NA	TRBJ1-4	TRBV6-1	TGTGCCAGCAGTGAAGCGTCGAGGAGGCGGGCAACTAATGAAAAACTGTTTTTT	CASSEASRRRATNEKLFF
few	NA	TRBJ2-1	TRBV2	TGTGCCAGCAGGAAAAACGGGGGCTCCTACAATGAGCAGTTCTTC	CASRKNGGSYNEQFF
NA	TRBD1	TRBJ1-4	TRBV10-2	TGCGCCAGTACTACAGGGGGCGAAGGTGAAAAACTGTTTTTT	CASTTGGEGEKLFF
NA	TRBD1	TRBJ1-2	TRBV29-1	TGCAGCCCTGAAACCGGGACAGGGTTCAGACAGATTTGTGGCTACACCTTC	CSPETGTGFRQICGYTF
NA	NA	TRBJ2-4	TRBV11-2	TGTGCCAGCAGCCGTTCGGCCAGGGATCACATTCAGTACTTC	CASSRSARDHIQYF